This T cell receptor (beta chain) was documented in a study of cytomegalovirus exposure and HLA in healthy donors. Germline V gene lookup returns CDR1 KGHSH and CDR2 LQKENI. CDR3 length: 14 amino acids. V dropped 3 bases and J dropped 6; count of bases not matched to a gene: 5. The donors (healthy individuals) were bone marrow donors. A remark on this clone: Its antigen is not identified.

Study outcomes and limitations: Rare TCR sequences dominated, though some public TCRs recurred in many donors. Donors were assumed by presence/absence analyses to have roughly uniform sequencing depth.

The PCR ran on 60 Vbeta and 13 Jbeta primers. TCRdb's copy holds only in-frame clones and misses some; the assay was immunoSEQ multiplex PCR. The profile shows 210,000 or so clones, roughly 73% of them singletons. V and J are TRBV18 and TRBJ2-7; 10 positions agree with TRBD1. The TCR comes from a boy aged 5-17 years in good health and CMV-seronegative. Sequencing was performed on PBMCs. This CDR3 reads CASSPPGQGLEQYF. The CDR3 DNA is TGTGCCAGCTCACCCCCGGGACAGGGGCTCGAGCAGTACTTC.